The source of this T cell receptor beta chain is a study of blood T cell repertoires in COVID-19. About the study: COVID-19 samples, acute and convalescent, were from the United States, Italy and Spain. Sources were T cells, B-cell-depleted T cells, or PBMCs; the material itself was cDNA or gDNA.

In the authors' methods: Cell counts per sample came from amplifying reference gene primers. Measured with immunoSEQ multiplex PCR; TCRdb has only the in-frame clones, and not every one. Clone size and the V and J calls come from that table; the DNA yielded D and trimming. Altogether about 90,000 clones are present, about 89% being singletons, with the ten largest covering 3% to 4%. The sequence was obtained from a woman aged 70-85 years with acute or convalescent COVID-19. The specimen sequenced was peripheral blood.

CDR3 residues: CASSRDRGNTEAFF. CDR3 DNA sequence: TGCGCCAGCAGCCGGGACAGGGGAAACACTGAAGCTTTCTTT. This sequence joins TRBV10-1 and TRBJ1-1; TRBD1 matches at 10 bases. Germline CDR1 reads WNHNN; CDR2 reads SYGVQD (reference sequence). Losses at the gene ends were 6 bases for V and 2 bases for J; bases not matched to a gene: 3. The CDR3 length is 14 residues.